This TCR beta chain was profiled in a study of cytomegalovirus exposure and HLA in healthy donors. Primers for the PCR totalled 60 Vbeta and 13 Jbeta. Some clones are missing from TCRdb's copy, which holds only in-frame ones; the method was immunoSEQ multiplex PCR. The data hold some 190,000 clones, with 79% observed a single time. V was trimmed by 3 bases and J by 7 bases, leaving 12 bases between them. Germline lookup yields CDR1 SQVTM and CDR2 ANQGSEA. This CDR3 comprises 12 residues. The sample consisted of PBMCs. This receptor was obtained from a woman between 18 and 30 years old in good health and CMV-seronegative. V gene TRBV29-1 combines with J gene TRBJ1-2, with a weak D call TRBD1 (5 bases). CDR3 coding DNA: TGCAGCGTTGATCGGCAGGGTGGTGGCTACACCTTC. Amino acid sequence: CSVDRQGGGYTF. The full variable domain, rest sourced from reference TRBV29-1 and TRBJ1-2, is SAVISQKPSRDICQRGTSLTIQCQVDSQVTMMFWYRQQPGQSLTLIATANQGSEATYESGFVIDKFPISRPNLTFSTLTVSNMSPEDSSIYLCSVDRQGGGYTFGSGTRLTVV.